The 15 T cell receptor beta chains reported below all come from one sample, sequenced in a study of post-analysis software for immune sequencing data. Unique molecular identifiers were built into the TCR beta cDNA libraries. TCRdb reprocessed the PCR reads with MiXCR, giving one entry per CDR3 protein. The sample lists about 500,000 distinct CDR3 sequences; approximately 46% were seen once. The antigens of these receptors remain unknown. General observations from the study: A few TRBV segments (TRBV5-6, TRBV5-1 and TRBV20-1 among them) occurred more frequently in patients than in controls.

The specimen sequenced was blood. These receptors all come from a girl aged 10 to 17 with multiple sclerosis.

The chain employs TRBV20-1 and TRBJ2-1; 10 nucleotides match TRBD2. The CDR3 has 15 amino acids. Germline V gene lookup returns CDR1 DFQATT and CDR2 SNEGSKA (reference sequence). Trimming at V came to 1 base and at J to 4 bases, leaving 4 bases not matched to a gene. CDR3: CSARAPLAGYNEQFF. The CDR3 DNA is TGCAGTGCTAGAGCCCCACTAGCGGGGTACAATGAGCAGTTCTTC.

The chain recombines TRBV18 with TRBJ2-3; D gene unclear. V was shortened by 3 bases and J by 3 bases, with 10 bases between the two germline ends. The CDR3 loop spans 14 amino acids. Germline-derived CDR1 and CDR2 are KGHSH and LQKENI. CDR3: CASSPGGTTDTQYF. As DNA, the CDR3 is TGTGCCAGCTCACCGGGCGGAACTACAGATACGCAGTATTTT.

The V and J genes are TRBV28 and TRBJ2-1; 15 bases are shared with TRBD2. CDR3 length equals 16 residues. The trim removed 4 bases at V and 7 bases at J, leaving 5 bases unmatched. CDR1 is MDHEN and CDR2 is SYDVKM in the germline V gene. The CDR3 reads CASSSLGLAGGNEQFF. The CDR3 DNA follows: TGTGCCAGCAGTTCCCTAGGACTAGCGGGAGGGAATGAGCAGTTCTTC.

This clonotype was seen a handful of times. The germline gene is not matched at one end of the junction; a read error may be the cause. The chain has TRBV7-9 and TRBJ2-1; either TRBD1 or TRBD2 may fit D (5 bases each). Per germline, CDR1 SEHNR and CDR2 FQNEAQ (reference sequence). The CDR3 extends over 15 amino acids. This CDR3 is CASSPRDRPYNEQFF. CDR3 nucleotides: TGTGCCAGCAGCCCACGGGACCGACCATACAATGAGCAGTTTTTC.

This clonotype has a handful of counts. The V gene is TRBV9, the J gene TRBJ2-1, with D unresolved. Trimming pared 1 base from V and 5 bases from J, leaving 16 bases between. Germline V gives CDR1 SGDLS, CDR2 YYNGEE. This CDR3 has 16 amino acids. The CDR3 sequence: CASSVFPLTLNNEQFF. The CDR3 DNA follows: TGTGCCAGCAGCGTATTCCCTTTGACGCTCAACAATGAGCAGTTCTTC.

The chain has TRBV5-1 and TRBJ2-5; D possibly corresponds to TRBD2 (6 bases). This CDR3 has 15 residues. V was pared by 4 bases and J by 1 base, with 14 bases between. Germline lookup yields CDR1 SGHRS and CDR2 YFSETQ. CDR3: CASSGSAGGQETQYF. DNA of the CDR3: TGCGCCAGCAGCGGATCAGCGGGCGGCCAAGAGACCCAGTACTTC. Full variable domain (outside the CDR3, taken from reference TRBV5-1 and TRBJ2-5): KAGVTQTPRYLIKTRGQQVTLSCSPISGHRSVSWYQQTPGQGLQFLFEYFSETQRNKGNFPGRFSGRQFSNSRSEMNVSTLELGDSALYLCASSGSAGGQETQYFGPGTRLLVL.

Comment on this clonotype: This may stem from a read error, because a much larger clone lies one nucleotide away. This chain connects TRBV3-1 to TRBJ2-1; 11 bases match TRBD2. CDR3 length: 17 amino acids. Germline CDR1 reads LGHDT; CDR2 reads YNNKEL (reference sequence). This CDR3 reads CTSSQGGLAGGHNEQFF. In DNA form, the CDR3 reads TGTACCAGCAGCCAAGGGGGCCTAGCGGGAGGCCACAATGAGCAGTTCTTC.

The chain has TRBV4-3 and TRBJ1-2; D perhaps matches TRBD1 (5 bases). Per the germline V gene, CDR1 is LGHNA and CDR2 is YSLEER. This CDR3 has 17 residues. Deletions cut 0 bases from V and 5 bases from J, with 19 bases between. The CDR3 sequence is CASSQELSHRGGYGYTF. CDR3 DNA: TGCGCCAGCAGCCAAGAACTGTCCCATCGGGGGGGATATGGCTACACCTTC.

This clonotype has a handful of counts. This chain joins TRBV3-1 and TRBJ2-1; 7 bases agree with TRBD2. The V and J ends lost 1 base and 1 base, in that order; junction bases with no gene match: 4. Germline CDR1 is LGHDT and CDR2 is YNNKEL (reference sequence). The CDR3 length is 16 residues. The CDR3 loop reads CASSQGSSGSYNEQFF. The DNA for the CDR3 is TGTGCCAGCAGCCAAGGATCTAGCGGATCCTACAATGAGCAGTTCTTC.

This clonotype was detected only a few times. CDR3 amino acids: CASSPVPGNSYEQYF. CDR3 DNA sequence: TGTGCCAGCAGCCCTGTCCCAGGGAATTCCTACGAGCAGTACTTC. The chain couples TRBV7-8 to TRBJ2-7; maybe TRBD1 (5 bases). The CDR3 totals 15 residues. Trimming took 5 bases from V and 1 from J, leaving 15 bases between them. CDR1 is SGHVS, CDR2 FQNEAQ, per germline.

This clonotype was seen only a few times. The J gene is TRBJ2-3, the V gene TRBV20-1; a possible D gene is TRBD1 (6 bases). From germline, CDR1 is DFQATT and CDR2 SNEGSKA (reference sequence). The V end was cut by 5 bases, the J end by 6 bases, with 18 bases between. The CDR3 has 14 amino acids. The CDR3 region is CSAYAVGQADTQYF. The CDR3 DNA follows: TGCAGTGCTTATGCCGTGGGACAAGCGGATACGCAGTATTTT.

This clonotype has more than one count but fewer than ten. The J gene is TRBJ2-3, the V gene TRBV5-1; maybe TRBD2 (6 bases). The CDR3 runs to 16 residues. CDR1 SGHRS and CDR2 YFSETQ come from the germline V gene. Trimming took off 3 bases at V and 2 bases at J, with 16 bases between the two ends. CDR3 DNA sequence: TGCGCCAGCAGCTCCGAAATAGCGGCCTCCACAGATACGCAGTATTTT. Residues: CASSSEIAASTDTQYF.

This chain joins TRBV5-1 and TRBJ2-6, with D unresolved. The CDR3 is 16 residues long. Per germline, CDR1 SGHRS and CDR2 YFSETQ. The V and J ends lost 0 bases and 4 bases respectively, with 11 bases between them. CDR3 in amino acids: CASSLVLGSGANVLTF. In nucleotides, the CDR3 is TGCGCCAGCAGCTTGGTGTTAGGGTCCGGGGCCAACGTCCTGACTTTC.

V usage is TRBV29-1 and J usage is TRBJ2-7, with TRBD2 as a possible D gene (6 bases). The CDR3 has 14 amino acids. Trimming removed 3 bases from V and 7 bases from J, with 19 bases in between. Germline-derived CDR1 and CDR2 are SQVTM and ANQGSEA. The CDR3 spells CSVDGGLADDEQYF. DNA for the CDR3: TGCAGCGTTGATGGGGGACTCGCCGACGATGAGCAGTACTTC.

The chain recombines TRBV20-1 with TRBJ2-4; D gene uncertain. With 2 bases removed from V and 6 bases from J, the gap between germline ends came to 11 bases. The CDR3 covers 13 residues. CDR1 and CDR2 (germline): DFQATT, SNEGSKA (reference sequence). CDR3 amino acids: CSARPLGRNIQYF. CDR3 sequence (DNA): TGCAGTGCTAGACCGCTAGGGCGAAACATTCAGTACTTC.